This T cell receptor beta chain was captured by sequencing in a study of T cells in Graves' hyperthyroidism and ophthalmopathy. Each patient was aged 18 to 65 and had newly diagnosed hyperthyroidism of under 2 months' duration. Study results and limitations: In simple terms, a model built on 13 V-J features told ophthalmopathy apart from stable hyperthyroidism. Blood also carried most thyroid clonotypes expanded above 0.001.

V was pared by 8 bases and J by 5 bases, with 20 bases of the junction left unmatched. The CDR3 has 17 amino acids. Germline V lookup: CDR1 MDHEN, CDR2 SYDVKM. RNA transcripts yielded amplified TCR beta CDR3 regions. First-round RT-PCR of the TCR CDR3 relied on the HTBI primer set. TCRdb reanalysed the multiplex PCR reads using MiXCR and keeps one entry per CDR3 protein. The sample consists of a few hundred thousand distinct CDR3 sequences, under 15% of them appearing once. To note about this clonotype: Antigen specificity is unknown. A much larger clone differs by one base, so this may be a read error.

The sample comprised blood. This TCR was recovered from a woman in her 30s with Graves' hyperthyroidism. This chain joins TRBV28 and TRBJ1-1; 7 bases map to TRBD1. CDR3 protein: CASGYAGTAHGGTEAFF. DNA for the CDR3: TGTGCCAGCGGATACGCCGGGACAGCCCATGGGGGTACTGAAGCTTTCTTT.